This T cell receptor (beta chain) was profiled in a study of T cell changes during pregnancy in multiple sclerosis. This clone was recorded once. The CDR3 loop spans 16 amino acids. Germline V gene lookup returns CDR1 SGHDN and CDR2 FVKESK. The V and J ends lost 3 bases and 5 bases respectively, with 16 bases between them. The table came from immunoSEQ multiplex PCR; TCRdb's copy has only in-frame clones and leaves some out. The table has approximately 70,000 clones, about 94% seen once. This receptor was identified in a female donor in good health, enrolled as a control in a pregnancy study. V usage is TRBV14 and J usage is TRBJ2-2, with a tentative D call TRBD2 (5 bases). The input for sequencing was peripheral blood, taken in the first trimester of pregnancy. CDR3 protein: CASSQLTRLGTGELFF. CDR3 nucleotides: TGTGCCAGCAGCCAGCTCACTAGGTTGGGGACCGGGGAGCTGTTTTTT. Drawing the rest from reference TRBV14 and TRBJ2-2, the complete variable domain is EAGVTQFPSHSVIEKGQTVTLRCDPISGHDNLYWYRRVMGKEIKFLLHFVKESKQDESGMPNNRFLAERTGGTYSTLKVQPAELEDSGVYFCASSQLTRLGTGELFFGEGSRLTVL.